This T cell receptor beta chain was found in a study of shared clonotypes between healthy human individuals. Positively selected for CCR7, the CD45RO-negative cells used as naive CD8 cells excluded terminally differentiated effector memory CD45RA+ cells. The donors were all Caucasian adults (living in Nashville, Tennessee). Broader study findings: Sharing of clonotypes among donors was expected to vary with sequencing depth.

The CDR3 length is 13 residues. The V and J ends lost 6 bases and 0 bases respectively, with 6 bases between them. Germline V lookup: CDR1 MDHEN, CDR2 SYDVKM. Clones were sequenced by immunoSEQ multiplex PCR, and TCRdb holds only the in-frame ones, with some missing. The sample shows about 600,000 clones, nearly 97% of them seen only once. Details on this clone: The antigen remains unidentified. Distinct nucleotide sequences in the sample also encode this CDR3.

The TCR was taken from a woman aged 25 to 39 in good health. Sequencing was done on a sample of naive CD8+ T cells sorted from blood. V and J are TRBV28 and TRBJ2-1, with D unclear. DNA for the CDR3: TGTGCCAGCAGCCCCAGCTCCTACAATGAGCAGTTCTTC. Amino acid sequence: CASSPSSYNEQFF. Together with reference TRBV28 and TRBJ2-1, the CDR3 gives the full variable domain: DVKVTQSSRYLVKRTGEKVFLECVQDMDHENMFWYRQDPGLGLRLIYFSYDVKMKEKGDIPEGYSVSREKKERFSLILESASTNQTSMYLCASSPSSYNEQFFGPGTRLTVL.